This TCR beta chain came from a study of blood T cell repertoires in COVID-19. The overall study: Italy, Spain and the United States were the sources of the convalescent and acute COVID-19 samples. The analysed material was cDNA or gDNA that came from T cells, B-cell-depleted T cells, or PBMCs.

Germline CDR1 LGHDT, CDR2 YNNKEL (reference sequence). V lost 1 base to trimming and J lost 0 bases; unmatched junction nucleotides: 2. The CDR3 runs 16 residues. This clone was seen once. Original processing methods: It was from reference gene primer amplification that nucleated cell counts were estimated. The method was immunoSEQ multiplex PCR; TCRdb's version includes in-frame clones alone and lacks a portion of them. Clonal size and the V and J genes are those of that table, whereas D and trimming came from the DNA. The sample lists approximately 140,000 clones, around four fifths seen once, with about 3% in the top ten.

This rearrangement joins TRBV3-1 (or the pseudogene TRBV3-2) to TRBJ1-3; 8 bases line up with TRBD1. Sample: peripheral blood. This receptor was identified in a woman aged 40 to 55 with active or convalescent COVID-19. The CDR3 reads CASSQGQGPSGNTIYF. CDR3 bases: TGTGCCAGCAGCCAAGGACAGGGGCCCTCTGGAAACACCATATATTTT.